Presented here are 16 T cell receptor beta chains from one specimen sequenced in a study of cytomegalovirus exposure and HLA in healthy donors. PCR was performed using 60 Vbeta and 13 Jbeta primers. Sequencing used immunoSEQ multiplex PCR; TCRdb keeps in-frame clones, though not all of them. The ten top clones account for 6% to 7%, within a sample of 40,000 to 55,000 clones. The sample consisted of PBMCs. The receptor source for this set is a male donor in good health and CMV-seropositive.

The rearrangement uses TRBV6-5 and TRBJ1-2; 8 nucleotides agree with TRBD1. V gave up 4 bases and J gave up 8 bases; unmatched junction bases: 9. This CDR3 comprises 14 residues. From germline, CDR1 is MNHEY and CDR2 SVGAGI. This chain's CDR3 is CASSFTTGARGYTF. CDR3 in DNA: TGTGCCAGCAGTTTCACGACAGGGGCGAGGGGCTACACCTTC.

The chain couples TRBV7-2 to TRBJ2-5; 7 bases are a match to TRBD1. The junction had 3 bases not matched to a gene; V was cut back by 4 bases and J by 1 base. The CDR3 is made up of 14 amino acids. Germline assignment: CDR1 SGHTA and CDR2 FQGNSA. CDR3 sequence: CASSSRGIQETQYF. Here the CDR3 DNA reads TGTGCCAGCAGCTCCAGGGGGATCCAAGAGACCCAGTACTTC.

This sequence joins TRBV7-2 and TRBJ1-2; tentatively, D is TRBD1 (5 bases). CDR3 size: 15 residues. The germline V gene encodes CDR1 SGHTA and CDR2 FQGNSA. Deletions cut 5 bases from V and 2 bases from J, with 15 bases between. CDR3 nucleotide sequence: TGTGCCAGCAGCCCTGGGGGGACCTCCAACTATGGCTACACCTTC. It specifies CASSPGGTSNYGYTF.

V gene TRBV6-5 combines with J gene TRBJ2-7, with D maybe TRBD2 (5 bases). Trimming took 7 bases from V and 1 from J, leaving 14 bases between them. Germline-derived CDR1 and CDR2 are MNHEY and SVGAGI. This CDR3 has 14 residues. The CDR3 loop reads CASTLGSGSYEQYF. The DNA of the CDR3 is TGTGCCAGCACCCTGGGGAGCGGATCCTACGAGCAGTACTTC.

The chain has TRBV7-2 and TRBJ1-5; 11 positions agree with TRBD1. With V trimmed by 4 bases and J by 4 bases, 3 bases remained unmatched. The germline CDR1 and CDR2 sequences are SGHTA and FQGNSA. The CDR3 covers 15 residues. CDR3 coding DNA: TGTGCCAGCAGCTGGGGACAGGGGGTAAATCAGCCCCAGCATTTT. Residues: CASSWGQGVNQPQHF. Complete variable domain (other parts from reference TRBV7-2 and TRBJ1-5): GAGVSQSPSNKVTEKGKDVELRCDPISGHTALYWYRQSLGQGLEFLIYFQGNSAPDKSGLPSDRFSAERTGGSVSTLTIQRTQQEDSAVYLCASSWGQGVNQPQHFGDGTRLSIL.

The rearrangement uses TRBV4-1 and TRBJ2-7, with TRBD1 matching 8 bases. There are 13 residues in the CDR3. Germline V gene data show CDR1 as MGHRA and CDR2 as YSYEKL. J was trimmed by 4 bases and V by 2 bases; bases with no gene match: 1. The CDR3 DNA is TGCGCCAGCAGCCAATGGACAGGGTACGAGCAGTACTTC. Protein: CASSQWTGYEQYF.

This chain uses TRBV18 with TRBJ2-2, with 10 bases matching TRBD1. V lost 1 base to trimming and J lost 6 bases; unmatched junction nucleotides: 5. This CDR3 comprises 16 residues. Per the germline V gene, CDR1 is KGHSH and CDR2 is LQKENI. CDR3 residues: CASSPQRTGGSGELFF. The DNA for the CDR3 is TGTGCCAGCTCACCACAGAGGACAGGGGGGTCCGGGGAGCTGTTTTTT.

The CDR3 coding sequence is TGCGCCAGCAGCCAGGCCCGGGACAGCTACGAGCAGTACTTC. Translating it yields CASSQARDSYEQYF. V usage is TRBV4-3 and J usage is TRBJ2-7; 7 bases are a match to TRBD1. The CDR3 runs 14 residues. In germline, CDR1 is LGHNA, CDR2 YSLEER. V lost 3 bases to trimming and J lost 3 bases; unmatched junction nucleotides: 5.

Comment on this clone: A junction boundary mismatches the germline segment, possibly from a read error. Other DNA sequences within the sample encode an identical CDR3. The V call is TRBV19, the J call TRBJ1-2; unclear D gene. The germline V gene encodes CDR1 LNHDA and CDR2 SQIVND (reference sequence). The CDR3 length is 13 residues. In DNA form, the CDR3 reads TGTGCCAGTAGCATAGTGGCAGACTATGGCTACACCTTC. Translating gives CASSIVADYGYTF.

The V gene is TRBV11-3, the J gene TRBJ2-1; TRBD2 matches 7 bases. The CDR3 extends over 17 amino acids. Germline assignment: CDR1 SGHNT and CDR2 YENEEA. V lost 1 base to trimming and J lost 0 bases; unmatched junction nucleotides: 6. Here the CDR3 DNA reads TGTGCCAGCAGCTTAGCCCTGGGGGGGAGCTCCTACAATGAGCAGTTCTTC. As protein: CASSLALGGSSYNEQFF.

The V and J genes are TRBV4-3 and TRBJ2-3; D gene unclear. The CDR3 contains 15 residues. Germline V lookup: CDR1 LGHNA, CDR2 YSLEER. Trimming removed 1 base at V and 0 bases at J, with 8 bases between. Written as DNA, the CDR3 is TGCGCCAGCAGCCAAGGGGCTGGCAGCACAGATACGCAGTATTTT. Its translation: CASSQGAGSTDTQYF.

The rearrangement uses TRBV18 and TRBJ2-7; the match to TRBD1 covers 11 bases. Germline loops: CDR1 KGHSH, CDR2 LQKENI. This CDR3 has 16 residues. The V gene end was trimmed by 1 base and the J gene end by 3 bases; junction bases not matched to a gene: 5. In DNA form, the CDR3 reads TGTGCCAGCTCACCACGGGACAGGGGGATTGTCTACGAGCAGTACTTC. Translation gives CASSPRDRGIVYEQYF.

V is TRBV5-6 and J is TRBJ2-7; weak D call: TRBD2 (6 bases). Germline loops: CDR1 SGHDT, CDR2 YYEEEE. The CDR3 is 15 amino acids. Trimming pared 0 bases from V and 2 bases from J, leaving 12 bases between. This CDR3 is CASSLAGGRAYEQYF. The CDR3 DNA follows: TGTGCCAGCAGCTTGGCCGGGGGTCGGGCCTACGAGCAGTACTTC.

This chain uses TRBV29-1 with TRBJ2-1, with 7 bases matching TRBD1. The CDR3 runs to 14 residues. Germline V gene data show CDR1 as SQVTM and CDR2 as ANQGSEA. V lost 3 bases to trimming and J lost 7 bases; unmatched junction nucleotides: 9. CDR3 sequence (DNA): TGCAGCGTTGATCGACAGGGCGGAGAGAATGAGCAGTTCTTC. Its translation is CSVDRQGGENEQFF.

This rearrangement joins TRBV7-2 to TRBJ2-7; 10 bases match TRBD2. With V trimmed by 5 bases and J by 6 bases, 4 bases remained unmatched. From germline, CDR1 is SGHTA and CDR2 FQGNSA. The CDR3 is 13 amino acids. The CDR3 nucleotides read TGTGCCAGCAGCCCACGACTAGCGGGCGAGCAGTACTTC. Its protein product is CASSPRLAGEQYF.

In nucleotides, the CDR3 is TGCGCCAGCCGGGACAGGGGGGAAGGAGACGAGCAGTACTTC. Translated: CASRDRGEGDEQYF. This chain uses TRBV5-1 with TRBJ2-5; 11 positions agree with TRBD1. TRBJ2-7 matches the DNA end more closely, so the J call is doubtful. CDR3 length equals 14 residues. Per germline, CDR1 SGHRS and CDR2 YFSETQ.